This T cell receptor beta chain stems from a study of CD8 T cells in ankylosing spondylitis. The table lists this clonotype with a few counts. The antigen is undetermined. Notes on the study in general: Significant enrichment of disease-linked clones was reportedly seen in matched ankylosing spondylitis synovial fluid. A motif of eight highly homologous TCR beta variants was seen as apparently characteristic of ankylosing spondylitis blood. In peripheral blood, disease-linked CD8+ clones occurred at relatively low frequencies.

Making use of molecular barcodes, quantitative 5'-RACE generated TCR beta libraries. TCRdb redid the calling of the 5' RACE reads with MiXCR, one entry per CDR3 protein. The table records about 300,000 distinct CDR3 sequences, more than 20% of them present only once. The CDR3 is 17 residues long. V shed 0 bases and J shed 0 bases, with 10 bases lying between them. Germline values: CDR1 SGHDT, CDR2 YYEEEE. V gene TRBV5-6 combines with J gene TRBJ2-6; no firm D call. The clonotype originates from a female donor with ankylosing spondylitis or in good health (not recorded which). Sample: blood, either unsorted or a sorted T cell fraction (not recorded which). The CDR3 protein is CASSLGAEPSGANVLTF. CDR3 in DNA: TGTGCCAGCAGCTTGGGGGCGGAACCCTCTGGGGCCAACGTCCTGACTTTC.